The TCR beta chain described here comes from a study of T cell repertoires in cytomegalovirus infection. TCRdb recomputed calls from the reads with MiXCR, one row per CDR3 protein. The table records 200,000 to 300,000 distinct CDR3 sequences, roughly 10% of them present only once. The CDR3 sequence is 14 residues long. The germline gives CDR1 MNHEY, CDR2 SVGEGT. The germline V and J ends were trimmed by 3 bases and 2 bases, with 11 bases remaining between them. Regarding the study as a whole: Individuals carrying CMV plus the relevant HLA were identified by cumulative frequency of public TCR beta families. HLA-C-restricted CMV-specific TCR beta clonotypes prevailed in the ex vivo response.

Ten or more counts support this clonotype. Its antigen is not identified. The V call is TRBV6-2 or TRBV6-3, the J call TRBJ2-7; TRBD2 might be the D (5 bases). This clonotype was obtained from a human donor in good health (CMV status not recorded). Some clones in this sample may be carry-over from other donors' samples. Sequencing input: PBMCs. CDR3 bases: TGTGCCAGCAGTTATAGGACCGGGACCTACGAGCAGTACTTC. Protein: CASSYRTGTYEQYF.